Below are 29 T cell receptor beta chains sequenced from a single sample in a study of shared clonotypes between healthy human individuals. Sequenced by immunoSEQ multiplex PCR; TCRdb stores in-frame clones only, minus some. This table holds approximately 1.9 million clones, approximately 92% found once. As defined, naive CD8 cells were CD45RO-negative and positively selected for CCR7, with terminally differentiated effector memory CD45RA+ cells excluded. The sample taken for sequencing was naive CD8+ T cells from PBMCs. The origin of the receptors is a man aged 18 to 29 in good health. Some clones in this sample may be carry-over from other donors' samples.

This chain links TRBV9 with TRBJ2-3, with D possibly TRBD2 on 6 matching bases. The CDR3 is 16 residues long. Germline values: CDR1 SGDLS, CDR2 YYNGEE. Trimming shortened V by 0 bases and J by 1 base, and 12 bases separated the two germline ends. This chain's CDR3 is CASSVVSTSRTDTQYF. The CDR3 bases are TGTGCCAGCAGCGTAGTGTCTACTAGCCGCACAGATACGCAGTATTTT. Drawing the rest from reference TRBV9 and TRBJ2-3, the complete variable domain is DSGVTQTPKHLITATGQRVTLRCSPRSGDLSVYWYQQSLDQGLQFLIQYYNGEERAKGNILERFSAQQFPDLHSELNLSSLELGDSALYFCASSVVSTSRTDTQYFGPGTRLTVL.

This chain links TRBV27 with TRBJ2-1; 9 bases align to TRBD2. In germline, CDR1 is MNHEY, CDR2 SMNVEV (reference sequence). V lost 5 bases, J lost 5 bases, and 10 bases stayed unmatched. CDR3 size: 16 residues. CDR3 sequence (DNA): TGTGCCAGCAGTCCCTTAGCGGGAGCTATCCACAATGAGCAGTTCTTC. It encodes CASSPLAGAIHNEQFF.

The chain is built from TRBV7-8 and TRBJ2-7; TRBD2 agrees at 7 bases. The CDR3 runs 13 residues. Germline V gene lookup returns CDR1 SGHVS and CDR2 FQNEAQ. With 5 bases clipped from V and 5 bases from J, the junction kept 6 bases outside the gene matches. The CDR3 bases are TGTGCCAGCAGCAGCGGGACGAACAACGAGCAGTACTTC. Protein product: CASSSGTNNEQYF.

This chain links TRBV10-3 with TRBJ2-5; D is ambiguous. Matching the DNA end better, TRBJ2-7 makes the J call doubtful. Germline V CDR1 and CDR2: ENHRY, SYGVKD. CDR3 length: 14 amino acids. The CDR3 reads CAISESLTIYEQYF. DNA of the CDR3: TGTGCCATCAGTGAGTCATTGACCATCTACGAGCAGTACTTC.

This chain uses TRBV2 with TRBJ2-7; D may be TRBD2 (5 bases). Trimming removed 7 bases from V and 2 bases from J, with 12 bases in between. This CDR3 is built from 13 residues. Per the germline V gene, CDR1 is SNHLY and CDR2 is FYNNEI. The CDR3 bases are TGTGCCAGCACAGAGGGTTCACCCTACGAGCAGTACTTC. This translates into CASTEGSPYEQYF.

This clone was observed once. The chain joins TRBV5-3 to TRBJ1-5; D is perhaps TRBD1 (6 bases). TRBV5-3 has ORF status, its function being uncertain. The CDR3 length is 13 residues. The V end was cut by 10 bases, the J end by 2 bases, with 13 bases between. The CDR3 region is CAVQGLRNQPQHF. The CDR3 nucleotides read TGTGCCGTACAGGGTTTACGCAATCAGCCCCAGCATTTT.

This clone occurred a few times. The V call is TRBV11-2, the J call TRBJ2-2, with D perhaps matching TRBD2 (5 bases). V was pared by 4 bases and J by 9 bases, with 12 bases between. The V gene's germline CDR1 is SGHAT and CDR2 FQNNGV. The CDR3 runs to 13 residues. The CDR3 is CASSSLTTRELFF. The CDR3 nucleotides are TGTGCCAGCAGCTCCTTGACTACCAGGGAGCTGTTTTTT.

The rearrangement uses TRBV29-1 and TRBJ2-5, with 7 nucleotides matching TRBD1. Germline-derived CDR1 and CDR2 are SQVTM and ANQGSEA. V gave up 3 bases and J gave up 5 bases; unmatched junction bases: 12. This CDR3 has 15 residues. CDR3: CSVDGPGQTTETQYF. The CDR3 region has the DNA TGCAGCGTTGATGGCCCGGGACAGACAACGGAGACCCAGTACTTC.

The chain combines TRBV9 with TRBJ2-7; no definite D call. The ends were cut back, 0 bases at V and 0 bases at J, with 10 bases in the middle. The CDR3 has 15 amino acids. Germline-derived CDR1 and CDR2 are SGDLS and YYNGEE. For the CDR3, the DNA is TGTGCCAGCAGCGTAGCCGGCCCTAGCTCCTACGAGCAGTACTTC. Its protein is CASSVAGPSSYEQYF. Together with reference TRBV9 and TRBJ2-7, the CDR3 gives the full variable domain: DSGVTQTPKHLITATGQRVTLRCSPRSGDLSVYWYQQSLDQGLQFLIQYYNGEERAKGNILERFSAQQFPDLHSELNLSSLELGDSALYFCASSVAGPSSYEQYFGPGTRLTVT.

V and J are TRBV18 and TRBJ1-1; D is possibly TRBD1 (6 bases). The CDR3 is 14 amino acids. Deletions cut 6 bases from V and 5 bases from J, with 16 bases between. Germline V gene sequence: CDR1 KGHSH, CDR2 LQKENI. The CDR3 region is CASSPTGRKTEAFF. The CDR3 nucleotides are TGTGCCAGCTCGCCGACAGGTCGAAAGACTGAAGCTTTCTTT.

The chain carries TRBV9 and TRBJ2-1; a possible D gene is TRBD1 (5 bases). V was clipped by 6 bases and J by 7 bases, with 17 bases between them. In germline, CDR1 is SGDLS, CDR2 YYNGEE. This CDR3 is 14 amino acids long. The chain's CDR3 is CASTLGVAGNEQFF. CDR3 nucleotide sequence: TGTGCCAGCACTCTAGGGGTAGCTGGGAATGAGCAGTTCTTC.

With respect to this clone: Other DNA sequences of this sample code for an identical CDR3. This chain uses TRBV7-9 with TRBJ2-5, with D unresolved. Germline V gene data show CDR1 as SEHNR and CDR2 as FQNEAQ (reference sequence). The CDR3 extends over 13 amino acids. Trimming left V 3 bases short and J 5 bases short, with 10 bases between. CDR3 in amino acids: CASSFPGGETQYF. The DNA for the CDR3 is TGTGCCAGCAGCTTTCCCGGTGGGGAGACCCAGTACTTC.

This chain connects TRBV2 to TRBJ2-2; D is uncertain. With 5 bases removed from V and 4 bases from J, the gap between germline ends came to 2 bases. The CDR3 has 11 residues. Germline assignment: CDR1 SNHLY and CDR2 FYNNEI. This CDR3 is CASSLTGELFF. CDR3 nucleotide sequence: TGTGCCAGCAGTCTCACCGGGGAGCTGTTTTTT.

Concerning this clone itself: Other DNA sequences from this sample encode an identical CDR3 as well. The rearrangement links TRBV27 to TRBJ2-7, with TRBD2 matching 9 bases. Looked up from germline, CDR1 is MNHEY and CDR2 is SMNVEV (reference sequence). The CDR3 is 14 residues long. J lost 3 bases, V lost 5 bases, and 5 bases had no gene match. The chain's CDR3 is CASSPGLARYEQYF. CDR3 bases: TGTGCCAGCAGTCCGGGACTAGCTCGCTACGAGCAGTACTTC.

The chain recombines TRBV29-1 with TRBJ2-7; 8 bases are a match to TRBD1. This CDR3 contains 13 residues. V lost 4 bases and J lost 3; bases outside the gene matches: 5. Per the germline V gene, CDR1 is SQVTM and CDR2 is ANQGSEA. Here the CDR3 reads CSVGTGRNYEQYF. In DNA form, the CDR3 reads TGCAGCGTTGGGACAGGGAGGAACTACGAGCAGTACTTC.

The V call is TRBV27, the J call TRBJ1-2; unclear D gene. Germline V gene sequence: CDR1 MNHEY, CDR2 SMNVEV (reference sequence). V was pared by 2 bases and J by 4 bases, with 14 bases between. The CDR3 loop spans 15 amino acids. Here the CDR3 reads CASSLGSSFIYGYTF. CDR3 bases: TGTGCCAGCAGTTTAGGTTCCAGCTTCATCTATGGCTACACCTTC.

This clone is a singleton in its sample. This chain joins TRBV7-9 and TRBJ2-1, with TRBD2 identical over 9 bases. Trimming at V came to 5 bases and at J to 8 bases, leaving 13 bases not matched to a gene. This CDR3 comprises 16 residues. The germline V gene has CDR1 SEHNR and CDR2 FQNEAQ (reference sequence). Here the CDR3 DNA reads TGTGCCAGCAGCAAAAGCCTAGCGGGGAGGCCCCATGAGCAGTTCTTC. It translates to CASSKSLAGRPHEQFF. The entire variable domain, with the rest obtained from reference TRBV7-9 and TRBJ2-1, is as follows: DTGVSQNPRHKITKRGQNVTFRCDPISEHNRLYWYRQTLGQGPEFLTYFQNEAQLEKSRLLSDRFSAERPKGSFSTLEIQRTEQGDSAMYLCASSKSLAGRPHEQFFGPGTRLTVL.

The rearrangement joins TRBV12-5 to TRBJ2-3; unclear D gene. With 1 base removed from V and 4 bases from J, the gap between germline ends came to 3 bases. There are 12 residues in the CDR3. Germline loops: CDR1 LGHNT, CDR2 FRNRAP. The CDR3 DNA reads TGTGCTAGTGGTTTGGGGCCAGATACGCAGTATTTT. Encoded protein: CASGLGPDTQYF.

As concerns this clone: Additional DNA sequences in this sample encode the identical CDR3. The rearrangement joins TRBV27 to TRBJ2-7; TRBD1 matches at 9 bases. The V segment lost 3 bases and the J segment 3 bases; nucleotides outside the gene matches: 6. This CDR3 contains 15 residues. Germline CDR1 MNHEY, CDR2 SMNVEV (reference sequence). For the CDR3, the DNA is TGTGCCAGCAGTTTTTCGGGGACAGGGATCTACGAGCAGTACTTC. Encoded protein: CASSFSGTGIYEQYF.

The chain couples TRBV6-1 to TRBJ2-1; 14 bases match TRBD2. Germline V gives CDR1 MNHNS, CDR2 SASEGT. This CDR3 has 16 amino acids. With 0 bases clipped from V and 8 bases from J, the junction kept 3 bases outside the gene matches. CDR3 amino acids: CASSEAAGLAGDEQFF. CDR3 nucleotide sequence: TGTGCCAGCAGTGAAGCCGCGGGACTAGCGGGGGATGAGCAGTTCTTC.

V and J are TRBV5-6 and TRBJ2-7, with D perhaps being TRBD1 or TRBD2 (6 bases each). The CDR3 is 16 amino acids. Germline V gene lookup returns CDR1 SGHDT and CDR2 YYEEEE. Trimming removed 3 bases from V and 1 base from J, with 17 bases in between. CDR3 DNA: TGTGCCAGCAGCTCGGAGGGGTGGGGGCCTTCCTACGAGCAGTACTTC. Amino acids: CASSSEGWGPSYEQYF.

This chain links TRBV27 with TRBJ2-7; 8 bases line up with TRBD1. This CDR3 has 15 amino acids. The V gene end was trimmed by 2 bases and the J gene end by 1 base; junction bases not matched to a gene: 4. CDR1 is MNHEY, CDR2 SMNVEV, per germline (reference sequence). The CDR3 coding sequence is TGTGCCAGCAGTTTAGGCAACAGGGGGTCCTACGAGCAGTACTTC. Protein: CASSLGNRGSYEQYF.

The chain uses TRBV19 and TRBJ2-7; the match to TRBD1 covers 7 bases. The germline CDR1 and CDR2 sequences are LNHDA and SQIVND (reference sequence). The CDR3 is made up of 16 amino acids. V lost 2 bases to trimming and J lost 3 bases; unmatched junction nucleotides: 10. CDR3 sequence (DNA): TGTGCCAGTAGTATATCCGGACAGGCCCGACACTACGAGCAGTACTTC. It encodes CASSISGQARHYEQYF.

V is TRBV19 and J is TRBJ1-5; TRBD1 might be the D (5 bases). V was trimmed by 6 bases and J by 1 base, leaving 10 bases between them. The germline gives CDR1 LNHDA, CDR2 SQIVND (reference sequence). The CDR3 has 14 residues. The CDR3 protein is CASRNDRSNQPQHF. For the CDR3, the DNA is TGTGCCAGTAGAAATGACAGAAGCAATCAGCCCCAGCATTTT.

This chain joins TRBV6-5 and TRBJ1-1; no definite D call. Trimming took 0 bases from V and 6 from J, leaving 14 bases between them. Germline V gene sequence: CDR1 MNHEY, CDR2 SVGAGI. The CDR3 is 15 residues long. CDR3 residues: CASSYSRLPGAEAFF. CDR3 bases: TGTGCCAGCAGTTACTCCCGACTCCCGGGCGCTGAAGCTTTCTTT.

The CDR3 here is CASSIQGRYTEAFF. The CDR3 DNA is TGTGCCAGTAGTATTCAGGGGAGGTACACTGAAGCTTTCTTT. This chain connects TRBV19 to TRBJ1-1; D may be TRBD1 (6 bases). V shed 3 bases and J shed 3 bases, with 11 bases lying between them. Per the germline V gene, CDR1 is LNHDA and CDR2 is SQIVND (reference sequence). The CDR3 extends over 14 amino acids. The entire variable domain, with the rest obtained from reference TRBV19 and TRBJ1-1, is as follows: DGGITQSPKYLFRKEGQNVTLSCEQNLNHDAMYWYRQDPGQGLRLIYYSQIVNDFQKGDIAEGYSVSREKKESFPLTVTSAQKNPTAFYLCASSIQGRYTEAFFGQGTRLTVV.

The V gene is TRBV5-4, the J gene TRBJ1-2, with 7 nucleotides matching TRBD1. Germline-derived CDR1 and CDR2 are SGHNT and YYREEE (reference sequence). The CDR3 runs to 14 residues. V lost 0 bases, J lost 3 bases, and 2 bases stayed unmatched. The CDR3, as DNA: TGTGCCAGCAGCTTGGGGGACAGCTACTATGGCTACACCTTC. As protein: CASSLGDSYYGYTF.

In this sample, this clone turned up a few times. V and J are TRBV7-9 and TRBJ1-1; TRBD1 matches at 7 bases. This CDR3 has 15 amino acids. Germline-derived CDR1 and CDR2 are SEHNR and FQNEAQ (reference sequence). Losses at the gene ends were 5 bases for V and 1 base for J; bases not matched to a gene: 7. The CDR3 spells CASSTTRGPNTEAFF. The CDR3 bases are TGTGCCAGCAGCACGACGAGGGGGCCGAACACTGAAGCTTTCTTT.

The genes are TRBV30 and TRBJ2-1, with D maybe TRBD2 (5 bases). Looked up from germline, CDR1 is GTSNPN and CDR2 is SVGIG (reference sequence). The V gene lost 2 bases and the J gene lost 0 bases, with 8 bases spanning the gap. This CDR3 is built from 14 residues. CDR3 sequence (DNA): TGTGCCTGGAGTCTGGGGAGCTCCTACAATGAGCAGTTCTTC. The encoded protein is CAWSLGSSYNEQFF.